The T cell receptor beta chain under discussion was sequenced for a study of CD8 T cells in ankylosing spondylitis. TCRdb analysed the 5' RACE reads with MiXCR anew, one entry per CDR3 protein. The sample lists around 150,000 distinct CDR3 sequences, approximately 7.4% occurring once. There are many counts of this clonotype. This CDR3 contains 15 residues. From germline, CDR1 is SGHRS and CDR2 YFSETQ. The V end was cut by 3 bases, the J end by 3 bases, with 12 bases between. The sequence was obtained from a female donor with ankylosing spondylitis or in good health (not recorded which). The chain has TRBV5-1 and TRBJ2-2, with no clear D. Source material: blood, either unsorted or a sorted T cell fraction (not recorded which). DNA of the CDR3: TGCGCCAGCAGCTCGACCGGGCCATACACCGGGGAGCTGTTTTTT. Translation gives CASSSTGPYTGELFF.